This T cell receptor beta chain was identified in a study of T cells in Graves' hyperthyroidism and ophthalmopathy. Across the whole study: Peripheral blood sampling occurred at initial diagnosis, before any treatment.

Study-level points and caveats: A model of 13 V-J features distinguished ophthalmopathy from stable hyperthyroidism. In blood, most of the thyroid clonotypes expanded above 0.001 were also present.

This clonotype was seen a handful of times. What it binds is not known. Researchers took RNA transcripts and amplified the TCR beta CDR3 regions from them. Primed by the HTBI set, a first-round RT-PCR was run on the TCR CDR3. MiXCR was run by TCRdb on the multiplex PCR reads, yielding one entry per CDR3 protein. This table holds some 570,000 distinct CDR3 sequences, 12% to 15% found once. Pregnant or lactating patients were excluded, as were those with uncontrolled infection or other autoimmune disease. The trim removed 2 bases at V and 0 bases at J, leaving 17 bases unmatched. Germline lookup yields CDR1 SGHNT and CDR2 YENEEA. The CDR3 is 21 amino acids.

The chain employs TRBV11-3 and TRBJ2-1; 9 bases agree with TRBD2. Sequencing was performed on blood. The sequence came from a woman aged 18-29 years with Graves' ophthalmopathy. CDR3 region: CASSLYSPPAGGESSYNEQFF. CDR3 DNA sequence: TGTGCCAGCAGCTTATATTCCCCCCCAGCGGGAGGCGAAAGCTCCTACAATGAGCAGTTCTTC.